This is a list of T cell receptor beta chains from one sample in a study of blood T cell repertoires in COVID-19. The protocol was immunoSEQ multiplex PCR, while the TCRdb copy is restricted to in-frame clones and leaves out a portion. The table has some 120,000 clones, around 90% seen once; the top ten hold more than 1.5%. Sequencing was done on a sample of peripheral blood. The receptors here all came from a human donor in a cohort sampled during active COVID-19. CDR3s include the opening cysteine and the closing phenylalanine or tryptophan. Each record gives: D gene, J gene, V gene, CDR3 length, clone size, CDR3 protein, CDR3 DNA. The D gene is left open where the match is weak. Expanded clones are given a class, and other clones once, few, many or no size at all.

>-|TRBJ1-5|TRBV16|13|once
CASSPGTPIPQHF
TGTGCCAGCAGCCCAGGGACACCCATACCCCAGCATTTT
>TRBD2|TRBJ2-3|TRBV4-1|16|few
CASSPRGGLAADTQYF
TGCGCCAGCAGCCCTCGGGGGGGACTAGCTGCAGATACGCAGTATTTT
>TRBD2|TRBJ2-7|TRBV2|12|-
CASSGGPYEQYF
TGTGCCAGCTCGGGGGGGCCCTACGAGCAGTACTTC
>TRBD1|TRBJ1-2|TRBV3-1/TRBV3-2|15|-
CASSQGDRRGYGYTF
TGTGCCAGCAGCCAGGGGGACAGGAGAGGCTATGGCTACACCTTC
>-|TRBJ2-3|TRBV7-9|17|-
CASSPRPQGPPTDTQYF
TGTGCCAGCAGCCCTAGACCTCAGGGCCCCCCCACAGATACGCAGTATTTT
>-|TRBJ1-5|TRBV2|16|-
CASSEAMTGPNQPQHF
TGTGCCAGCAGTGAAGCGATGACAGGTCCCAATCAGCCCCAGCATTTT
>TRBD2|TRBJ2-7|TRBV4-1|17|-
CASSQNLAGGSSYEQYF
TGCGCCAGCAGCCAAAACTTAGCGGGGGGGAGTTCCTACGAGCAGTACTTC
>TRBD1|TRBJ2-7|TRBV4-2|14|-
CASSRGQGPYEQYF
TGTGCCAGCAGCCGTGGACAGGGGCCCTACGAGCAGTACTTC
>-|TRBJ1-1|TRBV6-5|13|-
CASSYDRFTEAFF
TGTGCCAGCAGTTATGATAGATTCACTGAAGCTTTCTTT
>-|TRBJ1-5|TRBV18|15|-
CASSPPGQGSQPQHF
TGTGCCAGCTCACCACCGGGACAAGGAAGTCAGCCCCAGCATTTT
>TRBD2|TRBJ2-2|TRBV28|15|-
CASSFSGKATGELFF
TGTGCCAGCAGTTTCAGCGGGAAGGCTACCGGGGAGCTGTTTTTT
>-|TRBJ2-2|TRBV28|16|-
CASRNPGHANTGELFF
TGTGCCAGCAGAAATCCGGGACATGCGAACACCGGGGAGCTGTTTTTT
>-|TRBJ2-1|TRBV5-1|15|-
CASSPDSLTGDEQFF
TGCGCCAGCAGCCCGGACAGCCTTACCGGGGATGAGCAGTTCTTC
>-|TRBJ2-1|TRBV27|11|-
CASSFFDEQFF
TGTGCCAGCAGTTTCTTTGATGAGCAGTTCTTC